The 18 T cell receptor beta chains given below trace back to one sample, sequenced in a study of vaccination effects on CD4 cells after COVID-19. Following a 10-day culture, CD4+ T cells were purified. For these TCRs, the target antigens are not known. The repertoire was sequenced with immunoSEQ multiplex PCR; TCRdb's copy has only in-frame clones and lacks some. This repertoire shows roughly 64,000 clones, under 80% found once; its top ten account for roughly a quarter. This specimen was CD4+ T cells from PBMCs cultured without peptide, taken before COVID-19 vaccination. The receptors were gathered from a human donor who had a prior SARS-CoV-2 infection.

The rearrangement uses TRBV28 and TRBJ2-3, with TRBD1 matching 7 bases. Germline-derived CDR1 and CDR2 are MDHEN and SYDVKM. This CDR3 is built from 14 residues. Trimming removed 5 bases from V and 2 bases from J; junction bases left unmatched: 4. CDR3 sequence (DNA): TGTGCCAGCAGTCGGGACAGCCTCACAGATACGCAGTATTTT. It encodes CASSRDSLTDTQYF. Full variable domain (rest looked up from reference TRBV28 and TRBJ2-3): DVKVTQSSRYLVKRTGEKVFLECVQDMDHENMFWYRQDPGLGLRLIYFSYDVKMKEKGDIPEGYSVSREKKERFSLILESASTNQTSMYLCASSRDSLTDTQYFGPGTRLTVL.

The chain links TRBV9 to TRBJ2-5; D is undetermined. Looked up from germline, CDR1 is SGDLS and CDR2 is YYNGEE. The CDR3 runs 15 residues. V was pared by 0 bases and J by 0 bases, with 9 bases between. The CDR3 spells CASSVDGRNQETQYF. In DNA form, the CDR3 reads TGTGCCAGCAGCGTAGATGGCAGAAACCAAGAGACCCAGTACTTC. Supplemented by reference TRBV9 and TRBJ2-5, the full variable domain reads DSGVTQTPKHLITATGQRVTLRCSPRSGDLSVYWYQQSLDQGLQFLIQYYNGEERAKGNILERFSAQQFPDLHSELNLSSLELGDSALYFCASSVDGRNQETQYFGPGTRLLVL.

The J gene is TRBJ2-1, the V gene TRBV6-5, with TRBD2 identical over 7 bases. Looked up from germline, CDR1 is MNHEY and CDR2 is SVGAGI. V was clipped by 8 bases and J by 2 bases; unmatched bases: 9. This CDR3 spans 15 amino acids. The CDR3 DNA reads as TGTGCCAGCCCAAATGGGGGGGTCACCTACAATGAGCAGTTCTTC. Translating it yields CASPNGGVTYNEQFF.

The V call is TRBV5-1, the J call TRBJ2-3; TRBD1 or TRBD2 may be the D gene (7 bases each). The V end was cut by 1 base, the J end by 7 bases, with 19 bases between. CDR3 length: 16 residues. Germline CDR1 is SGHRS and CDR2 is YFSETQ. In DNA form, the CDR3 reads TGCGCCAGCAGCTTGTCAGGGGGGGCGACCCCTCATACGCAGTATTTT. Protein: CASSLSGGATPHTQYF.

The V and J genes are TRBV7-9 and TRBJ1-1, with a possible D match to TRBD1 (5 bases). V lost 1 base, J lost 4 bases, and 7 bases lay in between. Germline V lookup: CDR1 SEHNR, CDR2 FQNEAQ (reference sequence). This CDR3 spans 13 amino acids. In nucleotides, the CDR3 is TGTGCCAGCAGCTTAGGCCAGGGCACTGAAGCTTTCTTT. Translated, it gives CASSLGQGTEAFF.

The gene calls are TRBV9 and TRBJ1-5; unclear D gene. Germline assignment: CDR1 SGDLS and CDR2 YYNGEE. The CDR3 is 15 residues long. V lost 0 bases and J lost 7, with 14 bases in between. Here the CDR3 DNA reads TGTGCCAGCAGCGTAGACGGGTTCCCTCAGCAGCCCCAGCATTTT. This translates into CASSVDGFPQQPQHF.

V and J are TRBV11-2 and TRBJ2-2; D may be TRBD2 (5 bases). V was pared by 2 bases and J by 1 base, with 8 bases between. CDR1 is SGHAT and CDR2 is FQNNGV in the germline V gene. This CDR3 region has 15 residues. CDR3 sequence reads: CASSLLALNTGELFF. CDR3 coding DNA: TGTGCCAGCAGCTTACTAGCTTTGAACACCGGGGAGCTGTTTTTT. Based on the CDR3 plus reference TRBV11-2 and TRBJ2-2, the full variable domain is EAGVAQSPRYKIIEKRQSVAFWCNPISGHATLYWYQQILGQGPKLLIQFQNNGVVDDSQLPKDRFSAERLKGVDSTLKIQPAKLEDSAVYLCASSLLALNTGELFFGEGSRLTVL.

The rearrangement links TRBV24-1 to TRBJ2-3; 9 positions agree with TRBD1. V lost 4 bases, J lost 4 bases, and 8 bases stayed unmatched. The germline V gene encodes CDR1 KGHDR and CDR2 SFDVKD. CDR3 length: 16 amino acids. This chain's CDR3 is CATSDIRDRESDTQYF. CDR3 in DNA: TGTGCCACCAGTGACATCCGGGACAGGGAGTCAGATACGCAGTATTTT.

The rearrangement uses TRBV25-1 and TRBJ2-2; TRBD1 might be the D (6 bases). Germline V gene lookup returns CDR1 MGHDK and CDR2 SYGVNS. The V and J ends lost 7 bases and 5 bases respectively, with 11 bases between them. CDR3 length equals 13 residues. CDR3 coding DNA: TGTGCCAGCACAGGGGTCTGGACCGGGGAGCTGTTTTTT. Encoded protein: CASTGVWTGELFF.

This clone showed up just once. This chain connects TRBV15 to TRBJ2-1, with no clear D. Germline V CDR1 and CDR2: LNHNV, YYDKDF (reference sequence). Trimming cost V 2 bases and J 3 bases, with 11 bases left between them. The CDR3 contains 15 residues. CDR3 nucleotide sequence: TGTGCCACCAGCAGAACCAAACTACTCTACAATGAGCAGTTCTTC. Amino acids: CATSRTKLLYNEQFF.

The chain recombines TRBV10-3 with TRBJ1-2; D possibly corresponds to TRBD1 (5 bases). Germline V gene data show CDR1 as ENHRY and CDR2 as SYGVKD. This CDR3 region has 15 residues. Trimming took off 6 bases at V and 6 bases at J, with 20 bases between the two ends. The CDR3 loop reads CAISQGHTGGDGYTF. CDR3 sequence (DNA): TGTGCCATCAGCCAAGGACACACGGGAGGGGATGGCTACACCTTC.

V usage is TRBV10-3 and J usage is TRBJ2-2, with unresolved D. The CDR3 loop spans 14 amino acids. The V gene lost 4 bases and the J gene lost 2 bases, with 8 bases spanning the gap. Germline V gene lookup returns CDR1 ENHRY and CDR2 SYGVKD. The CDR3 loop is CAISARQNTGELFF. Here the CDR3 DNA reads TGTGCCATCAGTGCTAGACAAAACACCGGGGAGCTGTTTTTT.

The chain combines TRBV18 with TRBJ2-3; possibly TRBD1 for D (6 bases). The CDR3 runs 13 residues. The V end was cut by 3 bases, the J end by 6 bases, with 10 bases between. Germline values: CDR1 KGHSH, CDR2 LQKENI. The DNA for the CDR3 is TGTGCCAGCTCACCCAGGGGTGCGGATACGCAGTATTTT. It is translated as CASSPRGADTQYF. Variable domain in full (rest from reference TRBV18 and TRBJ2-3): NAGVMQNPRHLVRRRGQEARLRCSPMKGHSHVYWYRQLPEEGLKFMVYLQKENIIDESGMPKERFSAEFPKEGPSILRIQQVVRGDSAAYFCASSPRGADTQYFGPGTRLTVL.

This clone was counted only a few times. For the CDR3, the DNA is TGTGCCAGCAGCCAACGTAGGAGCACTGAAGCTTTCTTT. Encoded protein: CASSQRRSTEAFF. The chain joins TRBV11-2 to TRBJ1-1, with D unresolved. The CDR3 contains 13 residues. With 5 bases removed from V and 4 bases from J, the gap between germline ends came to 11 bases. Germline V gives CDR1 SGHAT, CDR2 FQNNGV.

The genes are TRBV7-6 and TRBJ2-1, with D unresolved. Germline assignment: CDR1 SGHVS and CDR2 FNYEAQ. Trimming took 5 bases from V and 12 from J, leaving 26 bases between them. This CDR3 comprises 16 residues. The CDR3 spells CASSPVTQTLGSGQFF. CDR3 sequence (DNA): TGTGCCAGCAGCCCCGTTACTCAAACACTGGGCTCTGGGCAGTTCTTC.

V usage is TRBV5-1 and J usage is TRBJ2-1, with 9 bases lining up with TRBD1. This CDR3 has 14 amino acids. CDR1 SGHRS and CDR2 YFSETQ come from the germline V gene. Unmatched junction bases numbered 6, after V lost 8 bases and J lost 3 bases. CDR3 coding DNA: TGCGCCAGTGGGGACAGGGAATACTACAATGAGCAGTTCTTC. Translation gives CASGDREYYNEQFF.

This clone occurred once. The chain has TRBV10-3 and TRBJ2-1; D is perhaps TRBD1 (6 bases). V lost 6 bases to trimming and J lost 4 bases, with 13 bases between them. CDR1 and CDR2 from the germline V gene are ENHRY and SYGVKD. The CDR3 extends over 14 amino acids. The CDR3, as DNA: TGTGCCATCAGGCCAGGGGAGAGGTACAATGAGCAGTTCTTC. It is translated as CAIRPGERYNEQFF.

The rearrangement uses TRBV5-1 and TRBJ1-1, with D hard to call. Germline lookup yields CDR1 SGHRS and CDR2 YFSETQ. With 1 base removed from V and 0 bases from J, the gap between germline ends came to 7 bases. This CDR3 comprises 14 residues. CDR3 DNA sequence: TGCGCCAGCAGCTTGATAGACCTGAACACTGAAGCTTTCTTT. Translating it yields CASSLIDLNTEAFF.